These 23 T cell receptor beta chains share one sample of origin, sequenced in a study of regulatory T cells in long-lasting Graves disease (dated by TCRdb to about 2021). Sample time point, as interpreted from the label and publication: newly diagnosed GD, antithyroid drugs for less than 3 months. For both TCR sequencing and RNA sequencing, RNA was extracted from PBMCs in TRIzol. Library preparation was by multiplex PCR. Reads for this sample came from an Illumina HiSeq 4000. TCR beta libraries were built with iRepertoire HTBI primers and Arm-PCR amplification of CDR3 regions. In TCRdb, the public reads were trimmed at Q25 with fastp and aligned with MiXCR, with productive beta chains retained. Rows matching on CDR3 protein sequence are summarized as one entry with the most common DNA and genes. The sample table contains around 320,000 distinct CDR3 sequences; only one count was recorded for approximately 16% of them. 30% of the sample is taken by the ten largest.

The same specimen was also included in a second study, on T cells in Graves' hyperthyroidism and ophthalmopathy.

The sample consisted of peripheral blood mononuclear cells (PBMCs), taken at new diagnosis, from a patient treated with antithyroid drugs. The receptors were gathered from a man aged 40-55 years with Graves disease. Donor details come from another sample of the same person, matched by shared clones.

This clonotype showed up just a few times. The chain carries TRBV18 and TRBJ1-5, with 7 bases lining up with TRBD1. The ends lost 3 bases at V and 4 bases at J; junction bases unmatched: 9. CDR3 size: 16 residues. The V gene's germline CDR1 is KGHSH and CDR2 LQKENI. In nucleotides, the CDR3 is TGTGCCAGCTCACCGGCCGCAGGGGGAGGTAATCAGCCCCAGCATTTT. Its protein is CASSPAAGGGNQPQHF.

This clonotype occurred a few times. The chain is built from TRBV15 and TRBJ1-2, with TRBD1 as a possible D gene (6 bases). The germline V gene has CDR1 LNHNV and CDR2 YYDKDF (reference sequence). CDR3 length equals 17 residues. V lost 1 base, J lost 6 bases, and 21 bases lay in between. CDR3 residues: CATSRAFLYSAGDGYTF. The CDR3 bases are TGTGCCACCAGCAGAGCCTTCTTATATTCGGCAGGGGATGGCTACACCTTC.

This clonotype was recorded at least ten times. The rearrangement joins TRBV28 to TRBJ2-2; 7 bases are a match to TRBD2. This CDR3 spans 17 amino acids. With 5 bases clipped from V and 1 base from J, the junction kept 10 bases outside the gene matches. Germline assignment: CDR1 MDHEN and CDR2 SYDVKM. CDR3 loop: CASSPLVGGGNTGELFF. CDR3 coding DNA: TGTGCCAGCAGTCCCCTGGTGGGCGGGGGGAACACCGGGGAGCTGTTTTTT.

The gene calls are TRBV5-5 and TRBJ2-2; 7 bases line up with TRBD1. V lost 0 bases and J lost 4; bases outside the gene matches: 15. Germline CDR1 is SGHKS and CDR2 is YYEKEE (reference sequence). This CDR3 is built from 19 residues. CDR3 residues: CASSLGSGQLGWGTGELFF. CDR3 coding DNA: TGTGCCAGCAGCTTGGGCTCGGGACAGCTCGGATGGGGCACCGGGGAGCTGTTTTTT.

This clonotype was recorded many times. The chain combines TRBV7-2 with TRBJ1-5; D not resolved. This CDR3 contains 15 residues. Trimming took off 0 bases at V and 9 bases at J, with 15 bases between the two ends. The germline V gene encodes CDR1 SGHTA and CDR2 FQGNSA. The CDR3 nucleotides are TGTGCCAGCAGCTTAGCGTATGGGCGGGAGGGGCCCCAGCATTTT. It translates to CASSLAYGREGPQHF.

CDR3 in DNA: TGTGCCAGCAGCCGTCGACCTGAAGCTTTCTTT. Its protein is CASSRRPEAFF. This chain links TRBV2 with TRBJ1-1; no definite D call. Between the trimmed V and J ends, which lost 6 bases and 6 bases, there was a span of 8 bases. The CDR3 is made up of 11 amino acids. From germline, CDR1 is SNHLY and CDR2 FYNNEI.

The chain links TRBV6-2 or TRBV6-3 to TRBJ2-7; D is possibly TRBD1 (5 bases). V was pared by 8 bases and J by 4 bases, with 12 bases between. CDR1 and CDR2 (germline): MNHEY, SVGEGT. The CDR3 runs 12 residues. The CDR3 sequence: CASPRTSYEQYF. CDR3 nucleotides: TGTGCCAGCCCAAGGACATCTTACGAGCAGTACTTC.

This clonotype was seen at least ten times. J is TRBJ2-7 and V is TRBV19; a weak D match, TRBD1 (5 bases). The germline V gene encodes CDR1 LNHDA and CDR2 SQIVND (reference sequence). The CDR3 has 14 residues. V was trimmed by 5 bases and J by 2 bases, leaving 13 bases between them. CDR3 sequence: CASSEDDSTYEQYF. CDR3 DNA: TGTGCCAGTAGTGAAGACGACAGCACCTACGAGCAGTACTTC.

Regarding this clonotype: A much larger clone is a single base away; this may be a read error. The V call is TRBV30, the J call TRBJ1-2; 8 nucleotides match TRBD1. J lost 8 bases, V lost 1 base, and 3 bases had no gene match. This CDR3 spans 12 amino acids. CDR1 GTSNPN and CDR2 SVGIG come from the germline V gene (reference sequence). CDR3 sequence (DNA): TGTGCCTGGAGTGGGACAGGGCGCGGCTACACCTTC. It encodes CAWSGTGRGYTF. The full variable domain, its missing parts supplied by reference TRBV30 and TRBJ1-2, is SQTIHQWPATLVQPVGSPLSLECTVEGTSNPNLYWYRQAAGRGLQLLFYSVGIGQISSEVPQNLSASRPQDRQFILSSKKLLLSDSGFYLCAWSGTGRGYTFGSGTRLTVV.

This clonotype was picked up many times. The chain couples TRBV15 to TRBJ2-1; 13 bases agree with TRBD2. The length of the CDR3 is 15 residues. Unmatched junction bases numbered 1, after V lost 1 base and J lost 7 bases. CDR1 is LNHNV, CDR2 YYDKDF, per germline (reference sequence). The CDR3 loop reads CATSRGTSGGNEQFF. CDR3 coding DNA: TGTGCCACCAGCAGAGGGACTAGCGGGGGAAATGAGCAGTTCTTC.

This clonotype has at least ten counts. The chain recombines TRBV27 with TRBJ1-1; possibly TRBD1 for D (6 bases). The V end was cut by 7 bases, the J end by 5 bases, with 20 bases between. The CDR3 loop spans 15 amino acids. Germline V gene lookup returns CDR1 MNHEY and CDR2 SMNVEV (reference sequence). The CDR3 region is CASNRRGGAGTEAFF. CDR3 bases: TGTGCCAGCAACCGAAGGGGGGGGGCCGGGACTGAAGCTTTCTTT.

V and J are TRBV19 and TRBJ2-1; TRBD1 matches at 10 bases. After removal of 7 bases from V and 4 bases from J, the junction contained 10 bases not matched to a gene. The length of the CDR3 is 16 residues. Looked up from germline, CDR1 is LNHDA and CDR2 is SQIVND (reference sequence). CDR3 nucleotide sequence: TGTGCCAGTACCAAGGGACAGGGGAATTCTTACAATGAGCAGTTCTTC. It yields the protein CASTKGQGNSYNEQFF. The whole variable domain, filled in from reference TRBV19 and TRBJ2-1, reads DGGITQSPKYLFRKEGQNVTLSCEQNLNHDAMYWYRQDPGQGLRLIYYSQIVNDFQKGDIAEGYSVSREKKESFPLTVTSAQKNPTAFYLCASTKGQGNSYNEQFFGPGTRLTVL.

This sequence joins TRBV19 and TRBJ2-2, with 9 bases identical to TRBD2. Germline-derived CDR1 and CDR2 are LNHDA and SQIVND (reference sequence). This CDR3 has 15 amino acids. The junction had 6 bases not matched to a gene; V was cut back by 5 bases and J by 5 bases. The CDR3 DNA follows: TGTGCCAGTAGTCCCTGGACTAGCGATACCGGGGAGCTGTTTTTT. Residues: CASSPWTSDTGELFF.

CDR3 residues: CASSEFGTDTQYF. The CDR3, as DNA: TGTGCCAGCAGTGAATTTGGCACAGATACGCAGTATTTT. The chain couples TRBV6-2 or TRBV6-3 to TRBJ2-3; D is undetermined. V gave up 5 bases and J gave up 1 base, with 7 bases separating them. The germline V gene encodes CDR1 MNHEY and CDR2 SVGEGT. The CDR3 loop spans 13 amino acids.

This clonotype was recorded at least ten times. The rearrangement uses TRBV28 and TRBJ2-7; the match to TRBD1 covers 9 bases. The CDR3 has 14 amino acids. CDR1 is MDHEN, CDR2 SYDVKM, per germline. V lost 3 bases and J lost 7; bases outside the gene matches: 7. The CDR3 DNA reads TGTGCCAGCAGTTTCCCGACAGGGGGAAGGGAGCAGTACTTC. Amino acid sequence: CASSFPTGGREQYF.

The DNA for the CDR3 is TGTGCCACCGAAGAGAACACCGGGGAGCTGTTTTTT. This translates into CATEENTGELFF. The chain has TRBV15 and TRBJ2-2; the D is unclear. Germline-derived CDR1 and CDR2 are LNHNV and YYDKDF (reference sequence). The CDR3 loop spans 12 amino acids. Trimming left V 8 bases short and J 1 base short, with 5 bases between.

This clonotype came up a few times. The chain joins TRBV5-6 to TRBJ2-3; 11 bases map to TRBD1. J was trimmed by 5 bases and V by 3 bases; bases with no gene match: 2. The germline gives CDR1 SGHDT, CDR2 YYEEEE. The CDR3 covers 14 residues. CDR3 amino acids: CASSYGTGGDTQYF. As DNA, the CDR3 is TGTGCCAGCAGCTACGGGACAGGGGGAGATACGCAGTATTTT.

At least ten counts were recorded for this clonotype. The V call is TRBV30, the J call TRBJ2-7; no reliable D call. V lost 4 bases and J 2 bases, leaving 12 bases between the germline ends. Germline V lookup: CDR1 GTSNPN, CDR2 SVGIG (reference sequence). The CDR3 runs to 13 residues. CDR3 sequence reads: CAWTDRTTYEQYF. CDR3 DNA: TGTGCCTGGACTGACCGAACAACCTACGAGCAGTACTTC.

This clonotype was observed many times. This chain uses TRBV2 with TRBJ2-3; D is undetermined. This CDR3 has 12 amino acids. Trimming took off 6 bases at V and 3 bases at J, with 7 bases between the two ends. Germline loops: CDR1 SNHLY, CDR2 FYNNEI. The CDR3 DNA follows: TGTGCCAGCAGGGACGAGACAGATACGCAGTATTTT. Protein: CASRDETDTQYF.

The DNA for the CDR3 is TGTGCCAGCAGCTCTGAGCCCCTTAATCAGCCCCAGCATTTT. It is translated as CASSSEPLNQPQHF. This chain joins TRBV13 and TRBJ1-5; no clear D. The germline gives CDR1 PRHDT, CDR2 FYEKMQ (reference sequence). This CDR3 is built from 14 residues. The germline V and J ends were trimmed by 4 bases and 4 bases, with 11 bases remaining between them.

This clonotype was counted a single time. The chain's CDR3 is CASSQDGHLGNTIYF. The CDR3 nucleotides read TGTGCCAGCAGCCAAGATGGACACTTGGGAAACACCATATATTTT. The genes are TRBV2 and TRBJ1-3; tentative D call: TRBD1 (5 bases). This CDR3 contains 15 residues. Germline CDR1 and CDR2: SNHLY and FYNNEI. Deletions cut 6 bases from V and 4 bases from J, with 16 bases between.

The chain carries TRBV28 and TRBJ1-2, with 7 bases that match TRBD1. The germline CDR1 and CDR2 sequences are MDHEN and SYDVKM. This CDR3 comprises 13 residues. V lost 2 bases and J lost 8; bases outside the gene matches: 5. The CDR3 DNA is TGTGCCAGCAGTTTAGAGGGGGCTCGCGGCTACACCTTC. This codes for CASSLEGARGYTF.

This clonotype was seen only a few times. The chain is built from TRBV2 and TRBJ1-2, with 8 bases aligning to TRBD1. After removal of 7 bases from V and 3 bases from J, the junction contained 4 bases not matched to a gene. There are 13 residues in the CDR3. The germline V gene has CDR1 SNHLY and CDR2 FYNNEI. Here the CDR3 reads CASTTGGDYGYTF. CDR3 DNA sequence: TGTGCCAGCACTACAGGGGGTGACTATGGCTACACCTTC.